This TCR beta chain appears in the sequencing data of a study of Graves' ophthalmopathy and Graves' hyperthyroidism. This clonotype was seen ten or more times. Investigators amplified TCR beta CDR3 regions from RNA transcripts. The library came from an HTBI-primed first-round RT-PCR and a second-round multiplex PCR. One entry per CDR3 protein results from TCRdb running MiXCR on the multiplex PCR reads. This repertoire shows roughly 380,000 distinct CDR3 sequences, 15% found once; its top ten account for approximately 7%. From germline, CDR1 is KGHSH and CDR2 LQKENI. The CDR3 is made up of 17 amino acids. Trimming removed 2 bases from V and 7 bases from J, with 18 bases in between.

The receptor was isolated from a woman aged 18-29 years with stable Graves' hyperthyroidism. The gene calls are TRBV18 and TRBJ1-6, with TRBD1 as a possible D gene (5 bases). The sample comprised peripheral blood. For the CDR3, the DNA is TGTGCCAGCTCACCATCAGCTGTCGGACACCCAAATTCACCCCTCCACTTT. Protein sequence: CASSPSAVGHPNSPLHF.